These T cell receptor beta chains were read from a single sample in a study of cytomegalovirus exposure and HLA in healthy donors. Repertoires were generated with immunoSEQ multiplex PCR, while TCRdb's copy carries only in-frame clones and drops some. In the table there are about 130,000 clones, over 75% of which are singletons. The sequenced material came from PBMCs. The receptors originated from a man aged 25 to 40 in good health. Each CDR3 is given with its conserved first and last residue. The D gene is left open where the match is weak. Clone size, where shown, is once, few, many, or a class for clones that have expanded.

V	size	D	CDR3
TRBV5-6	.	.	CASSLQQFYEQYF
TRBV6-5	.	.	CASSYLLRGGYGYTF
TRBV5-4	.	.	CASSLPGANEQFF
TRBV7-6	.	.	CASSPRWGEGQPQHF
TRBV27	few	.	CASSHGIADLFF
TRBV28	few	TRBD1	CASSGQGEETQYF
TRBV10-3	.	TRBD2	CAISTGRLAGEYEQYF
TRBV5-6	.	.	CASSFRSNTDTQYF
TRBV9	few	.	CASSVVQGGTGELFF
TRBV5-1	.	TRBD1	CASSWSGGTNQPQHF
TRBV7-9	.	.	CASSPSGGDIVRGYTF
TRBV10-2	.	TRBD2	CASSGLAGGYEQYF
TRBV7-3	.	.	CASSLAAQDEQFF
TRBV6-1	.	.	CASRTAGRNTEAFF
TRBV7-3	once	.	CASKLSPSRGTEAFF
TRBV28	.	TRBD1	CASSHGQGYGYTF
TRBV11-2	.	.	CASSNRGHFLRAKNIQYF
TRBV18	.	TRBD1	CASSPRTGHYEQYF
TRBV5-1	.	TRBD2	CASSLVAGVGVYEQYF
TRBV9	.	.	CASSPNPTSYEQYF
TRBV7-2	.	.	CASSSRVLARTGELFF
TRBV23-1	.	.	CASSRKGGNTEAFF
TRBV6-5	.	TRBD1	CASFRGPGTEAFF
TRBV2	.	.	CASSEEGGGPDTQYF
TRBV18	.	.	CASSPTENTDTQYF
TRBV28	.	.	CASSPTFREQFF
TRBV7-3	.	.	CASSLSPSSGSPLHF
TRBV5-5	few	.	CASSWNYGSRLYNEQFF
TRBV5-1	.	TRBD1	CASSIQQGANTEAFF
TRBV4-1	.	TRBD2	CASSQWRELAGSSSTDTQYF
TRBV7-9	few	.	CASSLALNEQFF
TRBV18	.	.	CASSPGPNTEAFF
TRBV6-6	.	TRBD2	CASSNKREFYNEQFF
TRBV29-1	.	.	CSVVISPADTGELFF
TRBV18	.	TRBD1	CASSPITGAYNEQFF
TRBV10-3	.	.	CAISDRSSGQETQYF
TRBV5-5	.	TRBD1	CASSFTTGGRNYGYTF
TRBV6-6	.	TRBD2	CASSLGTSGTGYEQYF
TRBV7-2	few	TRBD1	CASSSWTGENTIYF
TRBV21-1	.	.	CASSPGGQGPSGNTIYF
TRBV28	.	.	CATERGTTYSNQPQHF
TRBV5-1	once	TRBD1	CASSLAGTGSYEQYF
TRBV7-9	.	.	CASQQGGGEAFF
TRBV28	.	TRBD1	CASHRLSTGRYEKLFF
TRBV18	.	.	CASSPTTGTSTDTQYF
TRBV10-3	.	TRBD2	CAISESPAGPSTDTQYF
TRBV4-3	.	.	CASSQDHWRANYGYTF
TRBV6-5	few	.	CASSYAAGVQPQHF
TRBV4-3	few	TRBD1	CASSQDAVGTGGSARGYTF
TRBV19	once	.	CASSPVRVGQPQHF
TRBV19	.	TRBD2	CASSRGGRGTDTQYF
TRBV28	.	TRBD2	CARTSGRATGTGELFF
TRBV21-1	.	.	CASSNQGTPFGPSGNTIYF
TRBV27	.	TRBD1	CASSHDRAGETQYF
TRBV27	.	.	CASSLSAGSLYNEQFF
TRBV7-2	few	TRBD1	CASSPGTGIAEQFF